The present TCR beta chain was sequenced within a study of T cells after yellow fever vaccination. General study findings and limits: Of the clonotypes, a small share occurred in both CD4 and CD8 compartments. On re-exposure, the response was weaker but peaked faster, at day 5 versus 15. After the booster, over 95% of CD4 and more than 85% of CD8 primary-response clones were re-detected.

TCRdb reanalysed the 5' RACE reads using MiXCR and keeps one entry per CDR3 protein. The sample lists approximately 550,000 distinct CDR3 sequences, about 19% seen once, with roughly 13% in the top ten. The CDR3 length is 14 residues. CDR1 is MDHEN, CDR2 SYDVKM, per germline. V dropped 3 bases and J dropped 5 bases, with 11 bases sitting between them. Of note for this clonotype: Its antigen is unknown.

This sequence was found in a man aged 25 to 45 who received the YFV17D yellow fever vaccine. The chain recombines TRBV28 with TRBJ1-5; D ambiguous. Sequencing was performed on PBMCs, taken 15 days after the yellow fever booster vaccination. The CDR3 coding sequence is TGTGCCAGCAGTTTGATGGTCGGGGATCAGCCCCAGCATTTT. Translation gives CASSLMVGDQPQHF.